Detailed here is one TCR beta chain. Trimming cost V 0 bases and J 6 bases; bases outside gene matches: 6. CDR1 and CDR2 from the germline V gene are LGHNA and YNFKEQ. The CDR3 consists of 15 residues. The data stem from a study of blood T cell repertoires in COVID-19. On the study more broadly: The United States, Italy and Spain supplied acute and convalescent COVID-19 samples. The cDNA or gDNA used as material had been derived from T cells, B-cell-depleted T cells, or PBMCs.

The data were produced by immunoSEQ multiplex PCR, yet TCRdb's version contains in-frame clones alone and is incomplete. The table has approximately 72,000 clones, roughly nine tenths seen once; the top ten hold approximately 14%. This clonotype was obtained from a woman aged 55-75 years with acute or convalescent COVID-19. This sequence joins TRBV4-2 and TRBJ2-3, with 7 bases fitting TRBD2. The sequencing sample was made of peripheral blood. The CDR3 is CASSQESLAADTQYF. In nucleotides, the CDR3 is TGTGCCAGCAGCCAAGAATCGCTAGCGGCGGATACGCAGTATTTT.